The 23 T cell receptor beta chains below were found in one sample sequenced in a study of naive and memory T cell subsets. Overall study results and limits: Possibly reflecting memory cells re-expressing CD45RA, a few larger clonotypes occurred in naive repertoires, especially CD8.

Their specific antigens are unknown. Two oligonucleotides, mixed equimolar, formed the beta constant-region primer covering TRBC1 and TRBC2. Ligated cDNA was amplified by four rounds of PCR with nested alpha and beta constant-region primers and SP2. MiXCR, applied by TCRdb to the UMI-ligation and nested PCR reads, yields one record per CDR3 protein. The table has 98,000 or so distinct CDR3 sequences, over 9% seen once. Sequencing was performed on naive CD4+ T cells from blood. These receptor sequences come from a human donor in good health.

This clonotype turned up a few times. The chain recombines TRBV2 with TRBJ2-1; D is possibly TRBD2 (6 bases). CDR1 is SNHLY, CDR2 FYNNEI, per germline. The CDR3 consists of 17 residues. Trimming took 2 bases from V and 1 from J, leaving 15 bases between them. This CDR3 is CASSERGPSVSYNEQFF. The CDR3 DNA reads TGTGCCAGCAGTGAACGAGGACCTAGCGTGTCCTACAATGAGCAGTTCTTC.

This clonotype was found many times. The chain links TRBV7-2 to TRBJ1-5; D ambiguous. The CDR3 sequence is 13 residues long. Between the trimmed V and J ends, which lost 1 base and 4 bases, there was a span of 5 bases. The germline V gene encodes CDR1 SGHTA and CDR2 FQGNSA. This chain's CDR3 is CASSLVGNQPQHF. The CDR3 coding sequence is TGTGCCAGCAGCTTAGTGGGGAATCAGCCCCAGCATTTT.

The chain carries TRBV7-9 and TRBJ2-5, with unresolved D. CDR3 length: 15 residues. Germline values: CDR1 SEHNR, CDR2 FQNEAQ (reference sequence). Between the trimmed V and J ends, which lost 2 bases and 5 bases, there was a span of 15 bases. CDR3 residues: CASSLSRTSRETQYF. Written as DNA, the CDR3 is TGTGCCAGCAGCTTAAGTCGGACCTCTAGGGAGACCCAGTACTTC.

The rearrangement uses TRBV2 and TRBJ2-5, with TRBD2 as a possible D gene (5 bases). The CDR3 length is 13 residues. The V end was cut by 3 bases, the J end by 5 bases, with 10 bases between. The germline V gene encodes CDR1 SNHLY and CDR2 FYNNEI. The CDR3 sequence: CASSEHERETQYF. The DNA of the CDR3 is TGTGCCAGCAGTGAGCACGAGCGGGAGACCCAGTACTTC.

This sequence joins TRBV15 and TRBJ1-1, with a weak D call TRBD1 (6 bases). The CDR3 has 16 residues. Between the trimmed V and J ends, which lost 5 bases and 2 bases, there was a span of 18 bases. Germline V gene lookup returns CDR1 LNHNV and CDR2 YYDKDF (reference sequence). The CDR3 protein is CATSPRGRGINTEAFF. DNA of the CDR3: TGTGCCACCAGCCCGAGGGGCAGGGGAATTAACACTGAAGCTTTCTTT.

This clonotype has just a few counts. The chain links TRBV5-1 to TRBJ2-7; D call uncertain. The CDR3 totals 13 residues. Trimming stripped 1 base from V and 0 bases from J, with 5 bases between. Germline loops: CDR1 SGHRS, CDR2 YFSETQ. The DNA of the CDR3 is TGCGCCAGCAGCTTGCCAGACTCCTACGAGCAGTACTTC. Amino acids: CASSLPDSYEQYF.

This clonotype was counted a few times. The J gene is TRBJ1-5, the V gene TRBV7-9, with no clear D. V dropped 1 base and J dropped 0 bases, with 7 bases sitting between them. This CDR3 comprises 15 residues. CDR1 and CDR2 from the germline V gene are SEHNR and FQNEAQ (reference sequence). This chain's CDR3 is CASSLEEGSNQPQHF. The CDR3 nucleotides read TGTGCCAGCAGCTTAGAAGAGGGTAGCAATCAGCCCCAGCATTTT.

V usage is TRBV5-6 and J usage is TRBJ2-4; the match to TRBD2 covers 12 bases. Trimming cost V 5 bases and J 7 bases; bases outside gene matches: 7. Germline CDR1 and CDR2: SGHDT and YYEEEE. The CDR3 runs 15 residues. The CDR3 region is CASSTPGTSGNIQYF. The CDR3 DNA sequence: TGTGCCAGCAGTACGCCCGGGACTAGCGGGAACATTCAGTACTTC.

This clonotype appeared a few times. This chain connects TRBV20-1 to TRBJ2-3, with 10 bases aligning to TRBD2. The CDR3 consists of 15 residues. From germline, CDR1 is DFQATT and CDR2 SNEGSKA (reference sequence). Trimming at V came to 4 bases and at J to 3 bases, leaving 7 bases not matched to a gene. The DNA of the CDR3 is TGCAGTGCTACAACCAGGACTAGCGGTACAGATACGCAGTATTTT. Residues: CSATTRTSGTDTQYF.

This clonotype was seen a handful of times. The chain combines TRBV12-3 or TRBV12-4 with TRBJ2-7; 7 bases align to TRBD1. The CDR3 length is 14 residues. V dropped 5 bases and J dropped 6; count of bases not matched to a gene: 10. CDR3 sequence (DNA): TGTGCCAGCAGTCACTACAGGGGTTCTGGCGAGCAGTACTTC. Translated, it gives CASSHYRGSGEQYF.

In this sample, this clonotype turned up many times. The V and J genes are TRBV20-1 and TRBJ2-3; D perhaps matches TRBD2 (5 bases). The CDR3 runs to 14 residues. V was pared by 4 bases and J by 0 bases, with 11 bases between. Per germline, CDR1 DFQATT and CDR2 SNEGSKA (reference sequence). CDR3 nucleotides: TGCAGTGCTATTAGCGCCACTAGCACAGATACGCAGTATTTT. Translating gives CSAISATSTDTQYF.

The chain links TRBV4-2 to TRBJ2-5; the D gene is possibly TRBD2 (5 bases). This CDR3 comprises 17 residues. Germline V CDR1 and CDR2: LGHNA, YNFKEQ. V lost 3 bases, J lost 0 bases, and 17 bases lay in between. CDR3 region: CASSQGARQPYQETQYF. In DNA, the CDR3 is TGTGCCAGCAGCCAGGGAGCCAGACAACCGTACCAAGAGACCCAGTACTTC.

This clonotype has at least ten counts. The chain couples TRBV28 to TRBJ2-4, with D maybe TRBD2 (5 bases). V was shortened by 7 bases and J by 8 bases, with 18 bases between the two germline ends. CDR3 length equals 14 residues. CDR1 is MDHEN and CDR2 is SYDVKM in the germline V gene. CDR3 bases: TGTGCCAGCATACCCGCGGGTCAGAGGGACATTCAGTACTTC. Its translation is CASIPAGQRDIQYF.

The chain carries TRBV7-9 and TRBJ1-2, with D possibly matching TRBD1 (6 bases). This CDR3 comprises 14 residues. From germline, CDR1 is SEHNR and CDR2 FQNEAQ (reference sequence). V was trimmed by 6 bases and J by 8 bases, leaving 19 bases between them. For the CDR3, the DNA is TGTGCCAGCAGAGGCGGGGGGGCGCGTCGGGGCTACACCTTC. This gives the protein CASRGGGARRGYTF.

This clonotype occurred many times. The chain combines TRBV7-9 with TRBJ1-1, with D possibly matching TRBD1 (5 bases). The V gene lost 5 bases and the J gene lost 7 bases, with 17 bases spanning the gap. Looked up from germline, CDR1 is SEHNR and CDR2 is FQNEAQ (reference sequence). The CDR3 loop spans 14 amino acids. Here the CDR3 DNA reads TGTGCCAGCAGCCCTACGACAGCAGAAAGTGAAGCTTTCTTT. Amino acid sequence: CASSPTTAESEAFF.

The chain employs TRBV7-2 and TRBJ1-1; 7 nucleotides match TRBD1. The CDR3 is made up of 13 amino acids. Trimming took 4 bases from V and 5 from J; bases not matched to a gene: 4. Germline V gives CDR1 SGHTA, CDR2 FQGNSA. The CDR3 nucleotides read TGTGCCAGCAGCTCAACAGGGGTAACTGAAGCTTTCTTT. It yields the protein CASSSTGVTEAFF.

In regard to this clonotype: This may be a read error, as it is one base from a much larger clone. The V gene is TRBV11-1, the J gene TRBJ2-3; D not resolved. Germline V lookup: CDR1 SGHAT, CDR2 FQDESV (reference sequence). With 1 base removed from V and 2 bases from J, the gap between germline ends came to 13 bases. The CDR3 runs 16 residues. CDR3 amino acids: CASSLGKLRNTDTQYF. In DNA, the CDR3 is TGTGCCAGCAGCTTAGGGAAGTTGAGGAACACAGATACGCAGTATTTT.

This clonotype has a handful of counts. J is TRBJ1-1 and V is TRBV18; 7 bases are a match to TRBD1. Germline V gene lookup returns CDR1 KGHSH and CDR2 LQKENI. CDR3 length: 18 residues. V lost 3 bases and J lost 0; bases outside the gene matches: 13. The CDR3 loop is CASSPFPGQPNMNTEAFF. CDR3 DNA sequence: TGTGCCAGCTCACCCTTTCCGGGACAGCCCAATATGAACACTGAAGCTTTCTTT. Variable domain in full (rest from reference TRBV18 and TRBJ1-1): NAGVMQNPRHLVRRRGQEARLRCSPMKGHSHVYWYRQLPEEGLKFMVYLQKENIIDESGMPKERFSAEFPKEGPSILRIQQVVRGDSAAYFCASSPFPGQPNMNTEAFFGQGTRLTVV.

This clonotype has a count of ten or more. The chain combines TRBV28 with TRBJ1-1; D remains ambiguous. The V gene lost 6 bases and the J gene lost 4 bases, with 12 bases spanning the gap. This CDR3 spans 13 amino acids. Germline V CDR1 and CDR2: MDHEN, SYDVKM. Written as DNA, the CDR3 is TGTGCCAGCAGGTCGGACGGCCGCACTGAAGCTTTCTTT. Its translation: CASRSDGRTEAFF.

The gene calls are TRBV5-4 and TRBJ2-5, with 8 nucleotides matching TRBD2. Per germline, CDR1 SGHNT and CDR2 YYREEE (reference sequence). Losses at the gene ends were 4 bases for V and 2 bases for J; bases not matched to a gene: 4. The CDR3 has 14 residues. DNA for the CDR3: TGTGCCAGCAGCAAACTAGCGGAACAAGAGACCCAGTACTTC. Protein: CASSKLAEQETQYF. Full variable domain (outside the CDR3, taken from reference TRBV5-4 and TRBJ2-5): ETGVTQSPTHLIKTRGQQVTLRCSSQSGHNTVSWYQQALGQGPQFIFQYYREEENGRGNFPPRFSGLQFPNYSSELNVNALELDDSALYLCASSKLAEQETQYFGPGTRLLVL.

This sequence joins TRBV16 and TRBJ1-2; D remains ambiguous. Germline V gene lookup returns CDR1 KGHSY and CDR2 FQNENV. Deletions cut 2 bases from V and 1 base from J, with 5 bases between. This CDR3 contains 13 residues. This CDR3 reads CASSQQINYGYTF. CDR3 in DNA: TGTGCCAGCAGCCAACAAATTAACTATGGCTACACCTTC.

This clonotype was counted between two and nine times. This chain uses TRBV6-2 or TRBV6-3 with TRBJ1-1; TRBD1 matches at 10 bases. This CDR3 has 15 residues. Germline loops: CDR1 MNHEY, CDR2 SVGEGT. The V gene end was trimmed by 4 bases and the J gene end by 4 bases; junction bases not matched to a gene: 6. CDR3 loop: CASSWGQGRFTEAFF. DNA for the CDR3: TGTGCCAGCAGTTGGGGACAGGGGCGTTTCACTGAAGCTTTCTTT.

This clonotype was counted at least ten times. CDR3 sequence reads: CATSDPRTAANTQYF. CDR3 nucleotides: TGTGCCACCAGTGACCCTCGGACCGCCGCCAATACGCAGTATTTT. The chain combines TRBV24-1 with TRBJ2-3, with unresolved D. Germline V gene data show CDR1 as KGHDR and CDR2 as SFDVKD. V dropped 4 bases and J dropped 7 bases, with 17 bases sitting between them. CDR3 length equals 15 residues.